This T cell receptor beta chain was documented in a study of CD8 T cells in ankylosing spondylitis. General study results and limits: According to the report, clones linked to the disease were significantly enriched in matched synovial fluid samples taken from ankylosing spondylitis patients. The disease-linked clones had a CD8+ phenotype and low blood frequencies. Ankylosing spondylitis blood appeared to be characterized by a TCR beta motif of several highly homologous variants.

Generation of TCR beta libraries employed quantitative 5'-RACE incorporating molecular barcodes. Via MiXCR, TCRdb re-called the 5' RACE reads, giving one row per CDR3 protein. Found here are 200,000 to 250,000 distinct CDR3 sequences, about 10% of them singletons; the top ten hold about a fifth. This clonotype showed up many times. Its antigen is not known. Sequences were obtained from blood, either unsorted or a sorted T cell fraction (not recorded which). This clonotype originated in a male donor with ankylosing spondylitis or in good health (not recorded which).

The CDR3 spells CSAGGWTANQPQHF. The CDR3 bases are TGCAGTGCCGGGGGATGGACAGCTAATCAGCCCCAGCATTTT. The rearrangement links TRBV20-1 to TRBJ1-5, with a tentative D call TRBD1 (6 bases). The V and J ends lost 6 bases and 4 bases respectively, with 16 bases between them. The CDR3 totals 14 residues. Germline V gene data show CDR1 as DFQATT and CDR2 as SNEGSKA (reference sequence).